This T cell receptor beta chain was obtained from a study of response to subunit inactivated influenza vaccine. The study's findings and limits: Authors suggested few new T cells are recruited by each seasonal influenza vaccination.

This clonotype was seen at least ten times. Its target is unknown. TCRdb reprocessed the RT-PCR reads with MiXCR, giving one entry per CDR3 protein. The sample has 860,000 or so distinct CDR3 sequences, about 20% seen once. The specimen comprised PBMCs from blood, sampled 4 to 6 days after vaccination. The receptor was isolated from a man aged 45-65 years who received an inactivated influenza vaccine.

The DNA of the CDR3 is TGCAGCGTTCTAAAACTAGCGGGGGTCAGGTACGAGCAGTACTTC. Protein: CSVLKLAGVRYEQYF. The chain employs TRBV29-1 and TRBJ2-7, with TRBD2 identical over 11 bases. Germline trimming cut 5 bases from V and 4 bases from J; bases unmatched to any gene: 10. This CDR3 has 15 residues. CDR1 is SQVTM and CDR2 is ANQGSEA in the germline V gene.